Shown below are 27 T cell receptor beta chains from a single sample sequenced in a study of CD8+CD57+ T cells in acquired aplastic anemia. Profiling of TCR beta VDJ combinations and CDR3 sequences used genomic DNA as template. TCRdb reprocessed the reads with MiXCR, giving one entry per CDR3 protein. Here the sample spans 65,000 or so distinct CDR3 sequences, around 50% being singletons. What was sequenced was sorted CD4+, CD8+, or CD8+CD57+ T cells (not recorded which) from PBMCs. The receptor source for this set is a human donor in good health, serving as a control.

This clonotype was counted many times. The gene calls are TRBV5-8 and TRBJ2-2; 8 nucleotides agree with TRBD1. CDR3 size: 16 residues. Germline V gene lookup returns CDR1 SGHTS and CDR2 YDEGEE. J lost 1 base, V lost 4 bases, and 6 bases had no gene match. The CDR3 sequence is CASSLHRGVNTGELFF. CDR3 bases: TGTGCCAGCAGCCTCCACAGGGGGGTGAACACCGGGGAGCTGTTTTTT. The variable domain in full, with the rest retrieved from reference TRBV5-8 and TRBJ2-2, is EAGVTQSPTHLIKTRGQQATLRCSPISGHTSVYWYQQALGLGLQFLLWYDEGEERNRGNFPPRFSGRQFPNYSSELNVNALELEDSALYLCASSLHRGVNTGELFFGEGSRLTVL.

A word on this clonotype: At one of its ends the junction is not consistent with the germline gene, which may arise from a read error. This chain connects TRBV2 to TRBJ1-4; no firm D call. The CDR3 has 14 amino acids. The germline CDR1 and CDR2 sequences are SNHLY and FYNNEI. The CDR3 region is CASTLAGYNEKLFF. CDR3 DNA sequence: TGCGCCAGCACCTTGGCAGGATATAATGAAAAGCTGTTTTTT.

There are many counts of this clonotype. The chain links TRBV30 to TRBJ1-1, with D tentatively TRBD1 (6 bases). The CDR3 consists of 16 residues. Deletions cut 3 bases from V and 3 bases from J, with 20 bases between. Per germline, CDR1 GTSNPN and CDR2 SVGIG (reference sequence). CDR3 coding DNA: TGTGCCTGGAGCCGCTTTGGGGGGCGCCTGGACACTGAAGCTTTCTTT. Translated, it gives CAWSRFGGRLDTEAFF.

This clonotype has a handful of counts. The V gene is TRBV12-3 or TRBV12-4, the J gene TRBJ2-3, with D possibly being TRBD1 or TRBD2 (5 bases each). The germline V and J ends were trimmed by 5 bases and 2 bases, with 14 bases remaining between them. The CDR3 consists of 15 residues. This CDR3 is CASSPLTGPTDTQYF. CDR3 nucleotides: TGTGCCAGCAGTCCGCTGACGGGGCCCACAGATACGCAGTATTTT.

In this sample, this clonotype turned up many times. The CDR3 loop is CASSEDARSSYNEQFF. In nucleotides, the CDR3 is TGCGCCAGCAGCGAAGACGCTAGGAGCTCCTACAATGAGCAGTTCTTC. This chain links TRBV5-1 with TRBJ2-1; D unresolved. The V gene lost 4 bases and the J gene lost 0 bases, with 14 bases spanning the gap. CDR3 length equals 16 residues. Per the germline V gene, CDR1 is SGHRS and CDR2 is YFSETQ.

This clonotype showed up many times. The chain links TRBV5-4 to TRBJ1-2; TRBD1 matches 8 bases. Trimming took 3 bases from V and 4 from J; bases not matched to a gene: 8. This CDR3 spans 15 amino acids. The germline gives CDR1 SGHNT, CDR2 YYREEE (reference sequence). The CDR3 sequence: CASSSRTGLGYGYTF. For the CDR3, the DNA is TGTGCCAGCAGCTCGCGGACAGGGCTGGGCTATGGCTACACCTTC. Together with reference TRBV5-4 and TRBJ1-2, the CDR3 gives the full variable domain: ETGVTQSPTHLIKTRGQQVTLRCSSQSGHNTVSWYQQALGQGPQFIFQYYREEENGRGNFPPRFSGLQFPNYSSELNVNALELDDSALYLCASSSRTGLGYGYTFGSGTRLTVV.

The CDR3 spells CAISLTGAETQYF. The CDR3 DNA reads TGTGCCATCAGTCTGACAGGGGCAGAGACCCAGTACTTC. The chain is built from TRBV10-3 and TRBJ2-5; 8 bases agree with TRBD1. The CDR3 consists of 13 residues. Germline V gene data show CDR1 as ENHRY and CDR2 as SYGVKD. With 5 bases clipped from V and 4 bases from J, the junction kept 3 bases outside the gene matches.

The table lists this clonotype with many counts. The J gene is TRBJ2-2, the V gene TRBV20-1; TRBD1 matches 8 bases. CDR1 is DFQATT, CDR2 SNEGSKA, per germline (reference sequence). The CDR3 extends over 13 amino acids. After removal of 2 bases from V and 7 bases from J, the junction contained 3 bases not matched to a gene. This CDR3 is CSARTGGSGELFF. The CDR3 nucleotides are TGCAGTGCTAGAACAGGGGGGAGCGGGGAGCTGTTTTTT.

This clonotype has at least ten counts. The genes are TRBV11-1 and TRBJ2-1; TRBD2 agrees at 9 bases. Germline V gene data show CDR1 as SGHAT and CDR2 as FQDESV (reference sequence). V lost 6 bases, J lost 11 bases, and 8 bases stayed unmatched. The CDR3 totals 13 residues. The CDR3 sequence is CASRLIAGDQQFF. The CDR3 bases are TGTGCCAGCAGGTTAATAGCGGGGGATCAGCAGTTCTTC.

This clonotype was counted at least ten times. The chain joins TRBV30 to TRBJ1-1, with D possibly being TRBD1 (5 bases). V lost 3 bases, J lost 2 bases, and 28 bases lay in between. CDR1 and CDR2 (germline): GTSNPN, SVGIG (reference sequence). The CDR3 is 19 amino acids. CDR3 DNA: TGTGCCTGGAGAAGGATGGTTCCGGGACGGAGGACACCAAACACTGAAGCTTTCTTT. Translating gives CAWRRMVPGRRTPNTEAFF.

In the case of this clonotype: Germline is not matched at one junction end, which may reflect a read error. V and J are TRBV10-2 and TRBJ2-7, with TRBD1 matching over 9 bases. CDR1 and CDR2 (germline): WSHSY, SAAADI. This CDR3 spans 12 amino acids. The CDR3 reads CASGTGSYEQYF. The CDR3 region has the DNA TGTGCCTCTGGGACAGGGTCCTACGAGCAGTACTTC.

The chain carries TRBV2 and TRBJ2-6; possibly TRBD1 or TRBD2 for D (6 bases each). Per the germline V gene, CDR1 is SNHLY and CDR2 is FYNNEI. This CDR3 is built from 16 residues. V was cut by 0 bases and J by 3 bases, with 9 bases left in between. CDR3 protein: CASSEAGGGGANVLTF. The CDR3 region has the DNA TGTGCCAGCAGTGAAGCGGGGGGCGGTGGGGCCAACGTCCTGACTTTC.

With respect to this clonotype: One junction end disagrees with the germline gene, perhaps due to a read error. The CDR3 region has the DNA TGTGCTAGCAGCGCGGGGACGTCAACTAGCACAGATACGCAGTATTTT. This translates into CASSAGTSTSTDTQYF. The V gene is TRBV7-7, the J gene TRBJ2-3; TRBD2 might be the D (6 bases). CDR1 and CDR2 (germline): SSHAT, FNYEAQ (reference sequence). This CDR3 is 16 amino acids long.

V gene TRBV11-2 combines with J gene TRBJ2-2, with 8 bases identical to TRBD1. Per germline, CDR1 SGHAT and CDR2 FQNNGV. CDR3 length equals 18 residues. The V segment lost 0 bases and the J segment 2 bases; nucleotides outside the gene matches: 8. The CDR3 bases are TGTGCCAGCAGCTTAGAACTAAGACAGGGGCGAAACACCGGGGAGCTGTTTTTT. Protein sequence: CASSLELRQGRNTGELFF.

V gene TRBV5-5 combines with J gene TRBJ2-3; possibly TRBD1 for D (6 bases). The J call may be incorrect, as the DNA end agrees better with TRBJ2-2. The CDR3 spans 14 residues. The germline CDR1 and CDR2 sequences are SGHKS and YYEKEE (reference sequence). The CDR3 is CASSYWTDTGELFF. CDR3 DNA: TGTGCCAGCAGCTACTGGACAGACACCGGGGAGCTGTTTTTT.

By frequency in the sample, this clonotype is medium-sized (0.01 to 0.1%). V and J are TRBV10-3 and TRBJ1-1; no reliable D call. Trimming left V 6 bases short and J 2 bases short, with 10 bases between. Germline CDR1 is ENHRY and CDR2 is SYGVKD. This CDR3 region has 13 residues. The CDR3 protein is CAIRDGINTEAFF. The CDR3 DNA follows: TGTGCCATCAGGGACGGAATTAACACTGAAGCTTTCTTT.

By sample fraction, this clonotype is medium-sized (0.01 to 0.1%). This chain joins TRBV29-1 and TRBJ2-1, with 11 positions matching TRBD1. Germline V gene data show CDR1 as SQVTM and CDR2 as ANQGSEA. Losses at the gene ends were 6 bases for V and 6 bases for J; bases not matched to a gene: 4. The CDR3 extends over 13 amino acids. The CDR3 here is CSVGTGGGNEQFF. The CDR3 coding sequence is TGCAGCGTAGGGACAGGGGGAGGCAATGAGCAGTTCTTC.

This clonotype was recorded many times. The V gene is TRBV3-1, the J gene TRBJ2-5, with D unresolved. Per germline, CDR1 LGHDT and CDR2 YNNKEL (reference sequence). V was clipped by 3 bases and J by 7 bases, with 15 bases between them. The CDR3 has 14 amino acids. CDR3 sequence: CASSHAQARGTQYF. The DNA of the CDR3 is TGTGCCAGCAGCCACGCCCAAGCGCGAGGGACCCAGTACTTC.

This clonotype was picked up many times. The gene calls are TRBV7-9 and TRBJ1-4; 10 bases agree with TRBD1. Germline V CDR1 and CDR2: SEHNR, FQNEAQ (reference sequence). Trimming at V came to 1 base and at J to 7 bases, leaving 9 bases not matched to a gene. This CDR3 comprises 17 residues. The CDR3, as DNA: TGTGCCAGCAGCTTAGAGGAGACCGGGACAGGGGCTGAAAAACTGTTTTTT. Amino acid sequence: CASSLEETGTGAEKLFF.

This clonotype was seen many times. The chain joins TRBV7-3 to TRBJ2-1; 10 positions agree with TRBD1. The length of the CDR3 is 17 residues. CDR1 and CDR2 (germline): SGHTA, FQGTGA. V gave up 1 base and J gave up 12 bases; unmatched junction bases: 15. The CDR3 bases are TGTGCCAGCAGCTTAAGTGGCGGGGACAGGGGTACAATGAGGCAGTTCTTC. Amino acid sequence: CASSLSGGDRGTMRQFF.

The chain employs TRBV3-1 and TRBJ2-1, with TRBD1 matching 11 bases. Germline-derived CDR1 and CDR2 are LGHDT and YNNKEL (reference sequence). Unmatched junction bases numbered 2, after V lost 4 bases and J lost 6 bases. CDR3 length: 14 amino acids. CDR3 in DNA: TGTGCCAGCAGCCGGGACAGGGGGACCAATGAGCAGTTCTTC. Protein sequence: CASSRDRGTNEQFF.

This chain connects TRBV24-1 to TRBJ1-1; unclear D gene. V was clipped by 7 bases and J by 2 bases, with 10 bases between them. Germline V CDR1 and CDR2: KGHDR, SFDVKD. There are 13 residues in the CDR3. In DNA, the CDR3 is TGTGCCACCAGGCCAGCGGGAAACACTGAAGCTTTCTTT. Amino acids: CATRPAGNTEAFF.

This clonotype was seen at least ten times. J is TRBJ1-6 and V is TRBV6-1, with D unclear. Germline V gene lookup returns CDR1 MNHNS and CDR2 SASEGT. The V gene lost 7 bases and the J gene lost 4 bases, with 17 bases spanning the gap. The CDR3 has 16 amino acids. The CDR3 coding sequence is TGTGCCAGCACAGCAGCTACAGACTCTTATAATTCACCCCTCCACTTT. Protein product: CASTAATDSYNSPLHF.

This clonotype was found once. The chain has TRBV29-1 and TRBJ2-5; D not certain. Per germline, CDR1 SQVTM and CDR2 ANQGSEA. Trimming cost V 7 bases and J 4 bases, with 16 bases left between them. The CDR3 is 13 amino acids. Written as DNA, the CDR3 is TGCAGCGCCCATGGGAAGTGGGGAGAGACCCAGTACTTC. This translates into CSAHGKWGETQYF.

This CDR3 is CASSLGQGEQPQHF. For the CDR3, the DNA is TGCGCCAGCAGCTTGGGACAGGGCGAACAGCCCCAGCATTTT. The rearrangement links TRBV5-1 to TRBJ1-5, with 7 bases aligning to TRBD1. Looked up from germline, CDR1 is SGHRS and CDR2 is YFSETQ. V trimming: 0 bases; J trimming: 7 bases; junction bases outside the gene matches: 4. The CDR3 is made up of 14 amino acids.

This clonotype was observed at least ten times. The chain joins TRBV4-2 to TRBJ2-3, with TRBD2 matching 14 bases. The CDR3 totals 19 residues. Germline loops: CDR1 LGHNA, CDR2 YNFKEQ. Germline trimming cut 4 bases from V and 1 base from J; bases unmatched to any gene: 10. The CDR3 coding sequence is TGTGCCAGCAGCCCCGGACTAGCGGGAGGTGATATACGCACAGATACGCAGTATTTT. Translating gives CASSPGLAGGDIRTDTQYF.

This clonotype was observed many times. This chain links TRBV4-1 with TRBJ2-5; TRBD2 is a possible D gene (6 bases). Germline V gene lookup returns CDR1 MGHRA and CDR2 YSYEKL. This CDR3 has 15 residues. V was trimmed by 4 bases and J by 2 bases, leaving 14 bases between them. In DNA form, the CDR3 reads TGCGCCAGCAGCCCGCTGGGACTCCAACAAGAGACCCAGTACTTC. Protein: CASSPLGLQQETQYF.